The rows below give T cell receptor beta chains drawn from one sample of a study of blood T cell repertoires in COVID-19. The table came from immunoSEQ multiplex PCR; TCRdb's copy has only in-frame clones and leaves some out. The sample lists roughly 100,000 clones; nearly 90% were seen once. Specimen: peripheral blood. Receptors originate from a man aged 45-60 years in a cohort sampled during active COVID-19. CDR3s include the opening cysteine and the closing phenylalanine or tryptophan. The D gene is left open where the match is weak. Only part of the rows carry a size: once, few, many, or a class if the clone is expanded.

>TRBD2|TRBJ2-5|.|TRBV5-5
TGTGCCAGCAGCGAGGGACTAGCGGGGGGGCAAGAGACCCAGTACTTC
CASSEGLAGGQETQYF
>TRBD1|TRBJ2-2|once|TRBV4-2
TGTGCCAGCAGCCCGAAGGCTTACCGGGACAGGGACACCGGGGAGCTGTTTTTT
CASSPKAYRDRDTGELFF
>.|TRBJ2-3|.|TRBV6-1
TGTGCCAGCAGTGAATCCCTAGCTGGGACAGATACGCAGTATTTT
CASSESLAGTDTQYF
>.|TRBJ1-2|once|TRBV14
TGTGCCAGCAGCCAAGACCTAGGGGGTTATGGCTACACCTTC
CASSQDLGGYGYTF
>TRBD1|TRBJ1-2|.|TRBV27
TGTGCCAGCAGCAGGGGGGGCGGGAGGTATGGCTACACCTTC
CASSRGGGRYGYTF
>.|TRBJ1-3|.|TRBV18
TGTGCCAGCTCACCTTGGCAGGGCTCTGGAAACACCATATATTTT
CASSPWQGSGNTIYF
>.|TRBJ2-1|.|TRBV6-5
TGTGCCAGCCGGGCACAGGGATACAATGAGCAGTTCTTC
CASRAQGYNEQFF
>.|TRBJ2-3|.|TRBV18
TGTGCCAGCTCACCAACGAGGGATACGCAGTATTTT
CASSPTRDTQYF
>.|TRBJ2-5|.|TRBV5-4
TGTGCCAGCAGGGAACCGGGAGCGGGCGAGACCCAGTACTTC
CASREPGAGETQYF
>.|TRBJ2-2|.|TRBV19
TGTGCCAGTAGTATAACCGGGACTTCGAACACCGGGGAGCTGTTTTTT
CASSITGTSNTGELFF
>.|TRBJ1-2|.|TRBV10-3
TGTGCCATCATGACCGGGACAAAGTATGGCTACACCTTC
CAIMTGTKYGYTF
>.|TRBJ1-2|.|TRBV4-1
TGCGCCAGCAGCCAAGATCCGCAAGGGGTAATTGGGCGCAGGCGTGGCTACACCTTC
CASSQDPQGVIGRRRGYTF
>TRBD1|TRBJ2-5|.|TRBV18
TGTGCCAGCTCACGACAGGGGGGCCAAGAGACCCAGTACTTC
CASSRQGGQETQYF
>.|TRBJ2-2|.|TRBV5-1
TGCGCCAGCAGCTTGAGGCAGGGAGGAACCGGGGAGCTGTTTTTT
CASSLRQGGTGELFF
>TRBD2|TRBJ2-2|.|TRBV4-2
TGTGCCAGCAGCCGGGAGCGGGGGAGCACCGGGGAGCTGTTTTTT
CASSRERGSTGELFF
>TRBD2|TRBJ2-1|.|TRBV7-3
TGTGCCAGCAGCGATAGCGGGGGGGCTTTTAATGAGCAGTTCTTC
CASSDSGGAFNEQFF
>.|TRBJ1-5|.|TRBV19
TGTGCCAGTAGGGTGGAGGACAGCTATAGCAATCAGCCCCAGCATTTT
CASRVEDSYSNQPQHF